Below, 8 T cell receptor beta chains from the same sample are listed, as sequenced in a study of regulatory T cells in long-lasting Graves disease. Library construction for TCR beta used iRepertoire HTBI primers and Arm-PCR of CDR3 regions. MiXCR, applied by TCRdb to the multiplex PCR reads, yields one record per CDR3 protein. The sample shows 450,000 or so distinct CDR3 sequences, approximately 23% of them seen only once. The time point denotes: persistent/refractory GD, antithyroid drugs over 5 years with positive TRAb. The TCR library was made from RNA extracted from PBMCs. The starting material was peripheral blood mononuclear cells (PBMCs), obtained when the disease was refractory, from a patient treated with antithyroid drugs. All receptors derive from a female donor with Graves disease.

The rearrangement joins TRBV5-5 to TRBJ1-6, with no clear D. CDR3 size: 16 residues. V was shortened by 2 bases and J by 5 bases, with 14 bases between the two germline ends. The germline V gene has CDR1 SGHKS and CDR2 YYEKEE (reference sequence). CDR3 coding DNA: TGTGCCAGCAGCTTTAGTCCGGAACGCAATAATTCACCCCTCCACTTT. Its translation: CASSFSPERNNSPLHF.

The CDR3 DNA reads as TGTGCCAGCAGCCCTTTGGGGGACTACGAGCAGTACTTC. Encoded protein: CASSPLGDYEQYF. V is TRBV6-1 and J is TRBJ2-7, with D tentatively TRBD1 or TRBD2 (5 bases each). Germline CDR1 and CDR2: MNHNS and SASEGT. Trimming left V 6 bases short and J 3 bases short, with 12 bases between. The CDR3 has 13 amino acids.

This clonotype was seen a handful of times. The chain recombines TRBV19 with TRBJ2-7; D possibly corresponds to TRBD2 (6 bases). CDR1 LNHDA and CDR2 SQIVND come from the germline V gene (reference sequence). The CDR3 runs 16 residues. Trimming shortened V by 4 bases and J by 2 bases, and 18 bases separated the two germline ends. CDR3 region: CASSTLAPGLAYEQYF. The CDR3 coding sequence is TGTGCCAGTAGTACTTTAGCACCGGGACTGGCCTACGAGCAGTACTTC.

The CDR3 DNA follows: TGTGCCAGCAGCCGTGCGGGGGGGAGAAACATTCAGTACTTC. As protein: CASSRAGGRNIQYF. The rearrangement joins TRBV5-4 to TRBJ2-4; TRBD2 matches 9 bases. Losses at the gene ends were 4 bases for V and 6 bases for J; bases not matched to a gene: 5. CDR3 size: 14 residues. Germline values: CDR1 SGHNT, CDR2 YYREEE (reference sequence).

This clonotype was counted a few times. This chain joins TRBV6-2 or TRBV6-3 and TRBJ2-7; no clear D. The germline V gene has CDR1 MNHEY and CDR2 SVGEGT. V shed 6 bases and J shed 3 bases, with 18 bases lying between them. The CDR3 loop spans 15 amino acids. The CDR3 sequence is CASSGLLEAGYEQYF. CDR3 in DNA: TGTGCCAGCAGCGGCCTACTGGAAGCTGGCTACGAGCAGTACTTC.

The chain joins TRBV5-1 to TRBJ2-2; tentative D call: TRBD2 (6 bases). Germline lookup yields CDR1 SGHRS and CDR2 YFSETQ. The CDR3 consists of 15 residues. The V gene lost 0 bases and the J gene lost 5 bases, with 11 bases spanning the gap. The CDR3 DNA reads TGCGCCAGCAGCTTGGCCTCGGGGGAAACCGGGGAGCTGTTTTTT. Its protein is CASSLASGETGELFF.

In this sample, this clonotype turned up many times. This chain connects TRBV12-3 or TRBV12-4 to TRBJ2-1; the D gene is possibly TRBD1 (6 bases). V was trimmed by 1 base and J by 5 bases, leaving 9 bases between them. The CDR3 has 14 residues. The CDR3 DNA reads as TGTGCCAGCAGTTTAGACCGGACAGACAATGAGCAGTTCTTC. This codes for CASSLDRTDNEQFF.

This clonotype showed up many times. The genes are TRBV28 and TRBJ1-1; D is possibly TRBD1 (6 bases). V was cut by 10 bases and J by 1 base, with 10 bases left in between. The CDR3 loop spans 12 amino acids. Germline V CDR1 and CDR2: MDHEN, SYDVKM. For the CDR3, the DNA is TGTGCCACCTCACAGGGGAACACTGAAGCTTTCTTT. This translates into CATSQGNTEAFF.